The 15 T cell receptor beta chains presented below share a single source sample, sequenced in a study of blood T cell repertoires in COVID-19. Measured with immunoSEQ multiplex PCR; TCRdb has only the in-frame clones, and not every one. The data show about 76,000 clones, around 88% seen once. Sequencing input: peripheral blood. Receptor source: a young man with acute or convalescent COVID-19.

The V gene is TRBV28, the J gene TRBJ1-6; D is undetermined. The germline V and J ends were trimmed by 7 bases and 11 bases, with 15 bases remaining between them. The V gene's germline CDR1 is MDHEN and CDR2 SYDVKM. This CDR3 has 13 residues. The CDR3 DNA sequence: TGTGCCAGCACCTTCGAGGGAACGGCACCCCTCCACTTT. This codes for CASTFEGTAPLHF.

The chain couples TRBV6-2 or TRBV6-3 to TRBJ2-7, with 14 bases lining up with TRBD2. Per germline, CDR1 MNHEY and CDR2 SVGEGT. Trimming took 4 bases from V and 5 from J; bases not matched to a gene: 4. This CDR3 has 15 residues. In nucleotides, the CDR3 is TGTGCCAGCAGTTGGGGACTAGCGGGAGTCCACGAGCAGTACTTC. Translating gives CASSWGLAGVHEQYF.

The V gene is TRBV5-5, the J gene TRBJ2-7, with 7 bases lining up with TRBD2. This CDR3 region has 15 residues. The germline V gene has CDR1 SGHKS and CDR2 YYEKEE (reference sequence). The ends lost 4 bases at V and 3 bases at J; junction bases unmatched: 10. Here the CDR3 DNA reads TGTGCCAGCAGCATCCGGGACGGCGGGAGCTACGAGCAGTACTTC. The encoded protein is CASSIRDGGSYEQYF.

The CDR3 region has the DNA TGCAGCGTTGGGCAGGGGTTGACCTATGGCTACACCTTC. This gives the protein CSVGQGLTYGYTF. This chain links TRBV29-1 with TRBJ1-2; D perhaps matches TRBD1 (6 bases). The germline gives CDR1 SQVTM, CDR2 ANQGSEA. The CDR3 consists of 13 residues. Trimming removed 4 bases from V and 4 bases from J, with 13 bases in between.

This rearrangement joins TRBV2 to TRBJ2-4; a possible D gene is TRBD2 (6 bases). The V gene lost 4 bases and the J gene lost 0 bases, with 10 bases spanning the gap. The CDR3 sequence is 15 residues long. Germline loops: CDR1 SNHLY, CDR2 FYNNEI. CDR3 coding DNA: TGTGCCAGCAGTGTTGGAGGGGTAGCCAAAAACATTCAGTACTTC. The encoded protein is CASSVGGVAKNIQYF.

The chain joins TRBV9 to TRBJ2-2; TRBD1 agrees at 9 bases. Germline V gene lookup returns CDR1 SGDLS and CDR2 YYNGEE. J gave up 6 bases and V 2 bases, and 8 bases lay outside the gene matches. The CDR3 spans 16 residues. The CDR3 reads CASSVTGTGFPGELFF. As DNA, the CDR3 is TGTGCCAGCAGCGTCACCGGGACAGGGTTTCCCGGGGAGCTGTTTTTT.

The count of this clone is one. The chain carries TRBV24-1 and TRBJ2-3; TRBD2 agrees at 12 bases. J gave up 1 base and V 5 bases, and 15 bases lay outside the gene matches. The CDR3 loop spans 20 amino acids. The germline V gene encodes CDR1 KGHDR and CDR2 SFDVKD. The chain's CDR3 is CATSARKGLAGRQGTDTQYF. The CDR3 nucleotides read TGTGCCACCAGTGCAAGGAAAGGACTAGCGGGACGACAGGGCACAGATACGCAGTATTTT.

The V and J genes are TRBV7-3 and TRBJ2-5; D is perhaps TRBD1 (6 bases). This CDR3 comprises 13 residues. V lost 6 bases and J lost 2, with 10 bases in between. Germline-derived CDR1 and CDR2 are SGHTA and FQGTGA. In nucleotides, the CDR3 is TGTGCCAGCAGTTACAGGGCGCAAGAGACCCAGTACTTC. Protein sequence: CASSYRAQETQYF.

The J gene is TRBJ2-6, the V gene TRBV9, with D possibly matching TRBD2 (5 bases). Trimming took 2 bases from V and 2 from J, leaving 11 bases between them. The germline V gene encodes CDR1 SGDLS and CDR2 YYNGEE. The CDR3 consists of 16 residues. CDR3 in amino acids: CASSVGGSPGANVLTF. The CDR3 nucleotides are TGTGCCAGCAGCGTCGGAGGATCTCCTGGGGCCAACGTCCTGACTTTC. The full variable domain, with the rest looked up from reference TRBV9 and TRBJ2-6, is DSGVTQTPKHLITATGQRVTLRCSPRSGDLSVYWYQQSLDQGLQFLIQYYNGEERAKGNILERFSAQQFPDLHSELNLSSLELGDSALYFCASSVGGSPGANVLTFGAGSRLTVL.

In this sample, this clone turned up a few times. V and J are TRBV6-1 and TRBJ1-5; D unclear. CDR1 and CDR2 from the germline V gene are MNHNS and SASEGT. The CDR3 has 15 residues. V shed 3 bases and J shed 0 bases, with 9 bases lying between them. Here the CDR3 reads CASSDPGYSNQPQHF. CDR3 nucleotide sequence: TGTGCCAGCAGTGACCCAGGTTATAGCAATCAGCCCCAGCATTTT.

The V call is TRBV9, the J call TRBJ1-2; 12 positions match TRBD1. V was clipped by 0 bases and J by 8 bases; unmatched bases: 5. The CDR3 is 15 amino acids. Per the germline V gene, CDR1 is SGDLS and CDR2 is YYNGEE. CDR3 sequence (DNA): TGTGCCAGCAGCGTAGAAGGGACAGGGGGCTTAGGCTACACCTTC. Translation gives CASSVEGTGGLGYTF.

The V and J genes are TRBV5-6 and TRBJ2-1; tentative D call: TRBD2 (5 bases). The CDR3 loop spans 16 amino acids. Per the germline V gene, CDR1 is SGHDT and CDR2 is YYEEEE. V was shortened by 1 base and J by 3 bases, with 14 bases between the two germline ends. The CDR3 coding sequence is TGTGCCAGCAGCTTGAGGACTTCCCGTCTCTACAATGAGCAGTTCTTC. It translates to CASSLRTSRLYNEQFF.

The CDR3 here is CASSLMGRNSPLHF. The CDR3, as DNA: TGTGCCAGCAGCTTAATGGGCCGGAATTCACCCCTCCACTTT. V and J are TRBV7-3 and TRBJ1-6, with D unclear. Germline assignment: CDR1 SGHTA and CDR2 FQGTGA. With 1 base removed from V and 7 bases from J, the gap between germline ends came to 8 bases. This CDR3 is 14 amino acids long.

The chain carries TRBV30 and TRBJ2-7; D is unclear. The CDR3 is made up of 13 amino acids. Trimming cost V 0 bases and J 0 bases, with 6 bases left between them. The germline CDR1 and CDR2 sequences are GTSNPN and SVGIG (reference sequence). Written as DNA, the CDR3 is TGTGCCTGGAGTGTTCAACACTCCTACGAGCAGTACTTC. Protein sequence: CAWSVQHSYEQYF. Complete variable domain (other parts from reference TRBV30 and TRBJ2-7): SQTIHQWPATLVQPVGSPLSLECTVEGTSNPNLYWYRQAAGRGLQLLFYSVGIGQISSEVPQNLSASRPQDRQFILSSKKLLLSDSGFYLCAWSVQHSYEQYFGPGTRLTVT.

V is TRBV6-5 and J is TRBJ2-7; 7 bases map to TRBD2. Germline V CDR1 and CDR2: MNHEY, SVGAGI. The CDR3 is made up of 12 amino acids. V lost 8 bases to trimming and J lost 0 bases; unmatched junction nucleotides: 1. This chain's CDR3 is CASASGSYEQYF. For the CDR3, the DNA is TGTGCCAGCGCTAGCGGCTCCTACGAGCAGTACTTC.